What follows are 26 T cell receptor beta chains derived from one specimen sequenced in a study of read filtering for tumor transcriptome and immune sequencing. Molecular barcoded adaptors covering alpha/delta and beta/gamma chains were used on roughly 400 ng RNA. Using its own MiXCR run on the reads, TCRdb lists one record per CDR3 protein. The data contain tens of thousands of distinct CDR3 sequences, approximately 18% of them singletons. Sequencing was done on a sample of a population of CD138-negative cells sorted from bone marrow. These receptors were collected from a donor at least 40 years old with multiple myeloma.

CDR3: CASRDRGDNQPQHF. CDR3 coding DNA: TGTGCCAGCCGGGACAGGGGCGATAATCAGCCCCAGCATTTT. The rearrangement uses TRBV19 and TRBJ1-5; 10 nucleotides line up with TRBD1. CDR3 size: 14 residues. V dropped 9 bases and J dropped 4; count of bases not matched to a gene: 6. The germline gives CDR1 LNHDA, CDR2 SQIVND (reference sequence). Variable domain in full (rest from reference TRBV19 and TRBJ1-5): DGGITQSPKYLFRKEGQNVTLSCEQNLNHDAMYWYRQDPGQGLRLIYYSQIVNDFQKGDIAEGYSVSREKKESFPLTVTSAQKNPTAFYLCASRDRGDNQPQHFGDGTRLSIL.

A few counts support this clonotype. A much larger clone sits a single nucleotide away, making a read error possible. The chain is built from TRBV14 and TRBJ2-3; D is unresolved. The closer fit of TRBJ1-5 to the DNA end suggests the J call may be wrong. Germline assignment: CDR1 SGHDN and CDR2 FVKESK. The CDR3 runs 13 residues. For the CDR3, the DNA is TGTGCCAGCAGCCAAGGTGGAGGGAGGACGCAGCATTTT. It is translated as CASSQGGGRTQHF.

There are many counts of this clonotype. This chain connects TRBV5-1 to TRBJ2-5; TRBD2 agrees at 12 bases. This CDR3 is built from 15 residues. From germline, CDR1 is SGHRS and CDR2 YFSETQ. J was trimmed by 2 bases and V by 2 bases; bases with no gene match: 1. The CDR3 DNA follows: TGCGCCAGCAGCTTCCTAGCGGGGGGGCAAGAGACCCAGTACTTC. Translated: CASSFLAGGQETQYF.

This clonotype occurred many times. V usage is TRBV4-3 and J usage is TRBJ2-7; possibly TRBD1 for D (6 bases). CDR1 is LGHNA and CDR2 is YSLEER in the germline V gene. With 1 base removed from V and 1 base from J, the gap between germline ends came to 11 bases. This CDR3 comprises 15 residues. The CDR3 region is CASSQGTGSSYEQYF. In DNA, the CDR3 is TGCGCCAGCAGCCAAGGAACAGGGAGTTCCTACGAGCAGTACTTC.

The chain carries TRBV5-6 and TRBJ1-1; TRBD1 matches at 7 bases. Germline V gives CDR1 SGHDT, CDR2 YYEEEE. V gave up 4 bases and J gave up 8 bases; unmatched junction bases: 5. The CDR3 loop spans 12 amino acids. The CDR3 spells CASSRTGGEAFF. The CDR3 coding sequence is TGTGCCAGCAGCCGGACAGGCGGAGAAGCTTTCTTT.

This clonotype has ten or more counts. This chain connects TRBV29-1 to TRBJ1-4, with 7 bases identical to TRBD1. This CDR3 spans 14 amino acids. From germline, CDR1 is SQVTM and CDR2 ANQGSEA. V lost 6 bases, J lost 3 bases, and 7 bases stayed unmatched. CDR3 in DNA: TGCAGCGTCTCAGCGACAGGGCCTAATGAAAAACTGTTTTTT. Its protein is CSVSATGPNEKLFF.

This clonotype was recorded many times. V gene TRBV20-1 combines with J gene TRBJ1-1; 7 positions match TRBD1. Germline CDR1 reads DFQATT; CDR2 reads SNEGSKA (reference sequence). The V gene end was trimmed by 5 bases and the J gene end by 0 bases; junction bases not matched to a gene: 6. There are 14 residues in the CDR3. This CDR3 reads CSASQGVLNTEAFF. The DNA for the CDR3 is TGCAGTGCTTCCCAGGGGGTGCTGAACACTGAAGCTTTCTTT.

In the case of this clonotype: A much larger clone lies one base from this, so it may be a read error. This chain uses TRBV29-1 with TRBJ1-1; no definite D call. This CDR3 is built from 12 residues. Germline V lookup: CDR1 SQVTM, CDR2 ANQGSEA. Deletions cut 6 bases from V and 4 bases from J, with 12 bases between. CDR3 nucleotides: TGCAGCGTCGCCGAGTATTGCACTGAAGCTTTCTTT. This translates into CSVAEYCTEAFF.

As for this clonotype: An end of the junction differs from the germline gene, which may be a read error. The V call is TRBV4-2, the J call TRBJ2-7; D is unclear. Germline assignment: CDR1 LGHNA and CDR2 YNFKEQ. This CDR3 contains 16 residues. CDR3 sequence reads: CAISQDETVYSYEQYF. DNA for the CDR3: TGTGCCATCAGCCAAGATGAGACGGTATACTCCTACGAGCAGTACTTC.

This clonotype has a count of ten or more. J is TRBJ2-2 and V is TRBV11-3; no reliable D call. Trimming pared 1 base from V and 2 bases from J, leaving 5 bases between. The CDR3 consists of 14 residues. Germline V gives CDR1 SGHNT, CDR2 YENEEA. In DNA form, the CDR3 reads TGTGCCAGCAGCTTAGTCGATAACACCGGGGAGCTGTTTTTT. Protein: CASSLVDNTGELFF.

In the case of this clonotype: Just one base apart from a much larger clone, this may be a read error. This chain's CDR3 is CASSLVRQGGNIQYF. The CDR3 DNA follows: TGTGCCAGCAGCTTGGTGCGACAGGGGGGAAACATTCAGTACTTC. The chain links TRBV5-8 to TRBJ2-4; 9 positions agree with TRBD1. Looked up from germline, CDR1 is SGHTS and CDR2 is YDEGEE. With V trimmed by 0 bases and J by 6 bases, 4 bases remained unmatched. The CDR3 is 15 amino acids.

The sample holds many counts of this clonotype. The V call is TRBV7-3, the J call TRBJ2-1; D possibly matches TRBD1 or TRBD2 (5 bases each). The CDR3 consists of 16 residues. V lost 6 bases, J lost 7 bases, and 22 bases lay in between. Germline V gene sequence: CDR1 SGHTA, CDR2 FQGTGA. In DNA form, the CDR3 reads TGTGCCAGCAGTCCTTTCGGGACCCCAACGAGGAATGAGCAGTTCTTC. Its protein product is CASSPFGTPTRNEQFF.

As for this clonotype: It may be a read error: a sequence one base away is much more abundant. The chain joins TRBV20-1 to TRBJ1-5; unclear D gene. Trimming removed 3 bases at V and 2 bases at J, with 8 bases between. Per germline, CDR1 DFQATT and CDR2 SNEGSKA (reference sequence). The CDR3 is made up of 13 amino acids. CDR3 sequence: CSASLPGNQPQHF. CDR3 bases: TGCAGTGCTAGTTTACCGGGCAATCAGCCCCAGCATTTT.

This clonotype showed up many times. J is TRBJ2-1 and V is TRBV4-1; D is ambiguous. CDR3 size: 15 residues. CDR1 is MGHRA and CDR2 is YSYEKL in the germline V gene. Trimming shortened V by 1 base and J by 7 bases, and 14 bases separated the two germline ends. CDR3 in DNA: TGCGCCAGCAGCCAAGGGTACATGGGTGGGAATGAGCAGTTCTTC. Its translation is CASSQGYMGGNEQFF.

This clonotype was observed a few times. The J gene is TRBJ2-6, the V gene TRBV5-6; D gene uncertain. Trimming pared 0 bases from V and 0 bases from J, leaving 4 bases between. CDR3 size: 15 residues. Per the germline V gene, CDR1 is SGHDT and CDR2 is YYEEEE. The CDR3 DNA sequence: TGTGCCAGCAGCTTGGTTACCTCTGGGGCCAACGTCCTGACTTTC. Residues: CASSLVTSGANVLTF.

The sample holds many counts of this clonotype. This chain uses TRBV30 with TRBJ1-1; D perhaps matches TRBD1 (5 bases). This CDR3 has 11 residues. Germline V CDR1 and CDR2: GTSNPN, SVGIG (reference sequence). The V end lost 3 bases, the J end lost 8 bases, and 10 bases lay between the germline ends. The CDR3 nucleotides are TGTGCCTGGAGAGGACGGGGCGAAGCTTTCTTT. Encoded protein: CAWRGRGEAFF.

As to this clonotype: One base away lies a much larger clone, so this may be a sequencing read error. The conserved phenylalanine or tryptophan normally closing the CDR3 is absent here, so this likely arose from a read error. The J gene is TRBJ2-2, the V gene TRBV5-4, with D perhaps matching TRBD1 or TRBD2 (6 bases each). From germline, CDR1 is SGHNT and CDR2 YYREEE (reference sequence). V lost 2 bases to trimming and J lost 1 base, with 9 bases between them. This CDR3 comprises 15 residues. CDR3 sequence reads: CASSLGGRNTGELFL. CDR3 DNA: TGTGCCAGCAGCTTAGGGGGGAGGAACACCGGGGAGCTGTTTTTA.

Of note for this clonotype: The junction and the germline gene differ at one end; a read error may be behind it. The chain has TRBV7-9 and TRBJ1-1; no reliable D call. This CDR3 has 12 residues. CDR1 SEHNR and CDR2 FQNEAQ come from the germline V gene (reference sequence). CDR3 sequence reads: CVSSFGVIEAFF. CDR3 DNA: TGTGTCAGCAGCTTCGGGGTGATAGAAGCCTTCTTT.

This chain uses TRBV5-4 with TRBJ2-5; 8 bases match TRBD2. This CDR3 comprises 14 residues. With V trimmed by 4 bases and J by 5 bases, 7 bases remained unmatched. The germline gives CDR1 SGHNT, CDR2 YYREEE (reference sequence). The CDR3 DNA sequence: TGTGCCAGCAGCGAAAGGACTAGCTCTGAGACCCAGTACTTC. Residues: CASSERTSSETQYF. The full variable domain, its missing parts supplied by reference TRBV5-4 and TRBJ2-5, is ETGVTQSPTHLIKTRGQQVTLRCSSQSGHNTVSWYQQALGQGPQFIFQYYREEENGRGNFPPRFSGLQFPNYSSELNVNALELDDSALYLCASSERTSSETQYFGPGTRLLVL.

On this clonotype: A much larger clonotype is one base distant, so this may be a read error. The genes are TRBV10-3 and TRBJ2-7; D is perhaps TRBD1 (5 bases). Germline V gene sequence: CDR1 ENHRY, CDR2 SYGVKD. V lost 4 bases and J 8 bases, leaving 15 bases between the germline ends. The CDR3 loop spans 13 amino acids. The DNA of the CDR3 is TGTGCCATCAGTGCGCGCCATTCGGACAAGCAGTACTTC. The encoded protein is CAISARHSDKQYF.

This clonotype was recorded many times. The chain recombines TRBV5-1 with TRBJ2-3; unclear D gene. Trimming shortened V by 2 bases and J by 3 bases, and 4 bases separated the two germline ends. This CDR3 has 12 residues. CDR1 is SGHRS, CDR2 YFSETQ, per germline. This CDR3 reads CASSLTTDTQYF. The CDR3 DNA follows: TGCGCCAGCAGCTTAACTACAGATACGCAGTATTTT.

This clonotype was counted between two and nine times. The chain joins TRBV11-2 to TRBJ2-7; 9 bases line up with TRBD2. The length of the CDR3 is 17 residues. Per the germline V gene, CDR1 is SGHAT and CDR2 is FQNNGV. Trimming cost V 3 bases and J 4 bases; bases outside gene matches: 13. Here the CDR3 reads CASSFTLGVAGVYEQYF. CDR3 DNA sequence: TGTGCCAGCAGCTTTACCCTTGGGGTAGCGGGGGTTTACGAGCAGTACTTC.

The V gene is TRBV2, the J gene TRBJ1-4; no firm D call. This CDR3 comprises 14 residues. V lost 3 bases and J lost 4, with 9 bases in between. The V gene's germline CDR1 is SNHLY and CDR2 FYNNEI. CDR3 in amino acids: CASSDFKVNEKLFF. The CDR3 nucleotides read TGTGCCAGCAGTGATTTCAAAGTTAATGAAAAACTGTTTTTT.

Many counts were recorded for this clonotype. The chain couples TRBV29-1 to TRBJ2-5; 16 nucleotides match TRBD2. The CDR3 is 17 residues long. From germline, CDR1 is SQVTM and CDR2 ANQGSEA. The V and J ends lost 7 bases and 4 bases, in that order; junction bases with no gene match: 12. The CDR3 region is CSAPGLAGGVLGETQYF. The CDR3 DNA is TGCAGCGCCCCGGGACTAGCGGGAGGGGTCTTGGGAGAGACCCAGTACTTC.

To note about this clonotype: This clone may be a read error of a much larger clone one base away. The chain has TRBV29-1 and TRBJ2-2; D could derive from TRBD1 or TRBD2 (5 bases each). This CDR3 is 13 amino acids long. Germline V gene data show CDR1 as SQVTM and CDR2 as ANQGSEA. CDR3 DNA sequence: TGCAGCGTTGATAAGGGGTACACCGGGGAGCCGTTTTTT. This translates into CSVDKGYTGEPFF.

This clonotype has at least ten counts. V gene TRBV4-1 combines with J gene TRBJ2-5, with D possibly TRBD2 on 6 matching bases. CDR3 size: 16 residues. Germline V gives CDR1 MGHRA, CDR2 YSYEKL. Trimming removed 0 bases from V and 5 bases from J, with 16 bases in between. CDR3 residues: CASSQERGGPRETQYF. The DNA of the CDR3 is TGCGCCAGCAGCCAAGAGAGAGGAGGGCCGCGGGAGACCCAGTACTTC.